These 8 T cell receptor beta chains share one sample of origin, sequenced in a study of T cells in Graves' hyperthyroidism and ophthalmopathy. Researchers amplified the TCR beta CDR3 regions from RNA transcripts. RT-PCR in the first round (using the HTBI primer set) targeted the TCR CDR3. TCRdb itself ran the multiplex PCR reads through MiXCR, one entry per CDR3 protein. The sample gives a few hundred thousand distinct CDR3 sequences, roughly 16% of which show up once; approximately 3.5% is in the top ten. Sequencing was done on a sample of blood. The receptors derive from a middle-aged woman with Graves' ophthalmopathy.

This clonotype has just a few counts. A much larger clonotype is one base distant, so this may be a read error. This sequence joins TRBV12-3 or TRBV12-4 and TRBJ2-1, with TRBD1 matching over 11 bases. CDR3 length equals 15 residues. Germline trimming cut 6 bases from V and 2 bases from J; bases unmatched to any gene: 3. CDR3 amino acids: CASSKGQGAYNEQFF. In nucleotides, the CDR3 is TGTGCCAGCAGCAAGGGACAGGGGGCCTACAATGAGCAGTTCTTC.

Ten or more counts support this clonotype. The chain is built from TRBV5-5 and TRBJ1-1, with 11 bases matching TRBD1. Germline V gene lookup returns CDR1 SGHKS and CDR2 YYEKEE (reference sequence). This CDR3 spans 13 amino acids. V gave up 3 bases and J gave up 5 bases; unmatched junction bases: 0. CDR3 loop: CASSWDRGTEAFF. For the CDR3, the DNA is TGTGCCAGCAGCTGGGACAGGGGGACTGAAGCTTTCTTT.

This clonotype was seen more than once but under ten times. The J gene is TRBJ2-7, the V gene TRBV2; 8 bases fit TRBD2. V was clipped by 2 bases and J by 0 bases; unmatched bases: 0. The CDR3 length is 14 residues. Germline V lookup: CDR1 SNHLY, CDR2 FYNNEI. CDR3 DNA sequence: TGTGCCAGCAGTGAAACTAGCGGCTCCTACGAGCAGTACTTC. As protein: CASSETSGSYEQYF.

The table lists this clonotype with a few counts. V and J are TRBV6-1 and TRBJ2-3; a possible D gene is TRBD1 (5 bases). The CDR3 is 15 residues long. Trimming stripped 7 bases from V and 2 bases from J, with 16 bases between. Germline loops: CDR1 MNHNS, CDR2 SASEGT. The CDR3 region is CASTNQGLNTDTQYF. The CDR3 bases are TGTGCCAGCACCAACCAGGGATTAAACACAGATACGCAGTATTTT.

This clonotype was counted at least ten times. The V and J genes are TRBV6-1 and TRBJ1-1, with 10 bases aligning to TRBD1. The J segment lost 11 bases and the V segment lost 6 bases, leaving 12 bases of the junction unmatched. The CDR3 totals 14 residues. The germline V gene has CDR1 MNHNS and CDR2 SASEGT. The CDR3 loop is CASRIRDRGPRAFF. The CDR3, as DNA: TGTGCCAGCAGGATCCGGGACAGGGGACCTCGTGCTTTCTTT.

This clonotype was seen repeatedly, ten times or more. CDR3 sequence: CASSLDRTRIEQFF. The CDR3 DNA reads as TGTGCCAGCAGCTTGGACAGAACTAGGATTGAGCAGTTCTTC. The chain uses TRBV3-1 and TRBJ2-1; TRBD1 might be the D (6 bases). Trimming left V 5 bases short and J 9 bases short, with 17 bases between. In germline, CDR1 is LGHDT, CDR2 YNNKEL (reference sequence). The CDR3 is made up of 14 amino acids.

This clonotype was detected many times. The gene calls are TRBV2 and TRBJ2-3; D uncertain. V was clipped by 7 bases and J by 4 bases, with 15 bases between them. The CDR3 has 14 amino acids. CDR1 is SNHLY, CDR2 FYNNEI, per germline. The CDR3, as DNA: TGTGCCAGCAACCGTGCTAGACTGGCAGATACGCAGTATTTT. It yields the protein CASNRARLADTQYF.

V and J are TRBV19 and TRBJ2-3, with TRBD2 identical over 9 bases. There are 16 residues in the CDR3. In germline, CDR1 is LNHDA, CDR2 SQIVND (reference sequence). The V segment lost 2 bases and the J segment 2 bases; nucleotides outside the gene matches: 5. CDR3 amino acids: CASSIFGGRATDTQYF. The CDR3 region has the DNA TGTGCCAGTAGTATATTCGGCGGGAGGGCCACAGATACGCAGTATTTT.